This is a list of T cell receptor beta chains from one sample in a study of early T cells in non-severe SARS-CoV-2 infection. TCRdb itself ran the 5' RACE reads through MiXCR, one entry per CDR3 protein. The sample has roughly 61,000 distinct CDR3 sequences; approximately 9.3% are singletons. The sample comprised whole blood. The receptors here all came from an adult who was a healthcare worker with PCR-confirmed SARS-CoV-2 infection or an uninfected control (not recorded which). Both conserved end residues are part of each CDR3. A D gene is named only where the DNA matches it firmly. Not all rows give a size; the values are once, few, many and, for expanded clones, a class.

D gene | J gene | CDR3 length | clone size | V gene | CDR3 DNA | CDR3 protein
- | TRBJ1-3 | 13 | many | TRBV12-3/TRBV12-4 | TGTGCCAGCAGTCGGGACACCCAAAGCCCCATATATTTT | CASSRDTQSPIYF
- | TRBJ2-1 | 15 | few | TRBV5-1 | TGCGCCAGCAGCTTGGCAGGGGCCGCCTACAATGAGCAGTTCTTC | CASSLAGAAYNEQFF
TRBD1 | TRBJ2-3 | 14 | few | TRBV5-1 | TGCGCCAGCAGCTTGGCACAGGGGTCGGATACGCAGTATTTT | CASSLAQGSDTQYF
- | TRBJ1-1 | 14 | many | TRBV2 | TGTGCCAGCAGTCGGACGGCCTTGAACACTGAAGCTTTCTTT | CASSRTALNTEAFF
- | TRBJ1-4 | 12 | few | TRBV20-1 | TGCAGTGCTCTCCAGGTTAATGAAAAACTGTTTTTT | CSALQVNEKLFF
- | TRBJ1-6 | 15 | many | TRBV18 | TGTGCCAGCTCAGACACGAGCTCCTATAATTCACCCCTCCACTTT | CASSDTSSYNSPLHF
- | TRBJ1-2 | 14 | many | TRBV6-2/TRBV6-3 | TGTGCCAGCAGCGGCACAGGGCTGAACTATGGCTACACCTTC | CASSGTGLNYGYTF
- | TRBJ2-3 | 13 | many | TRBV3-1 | TGTGCCAGCAGCCTTAGCGTTGAGGATACGCAGTATTTT | CASSLSVEDTQYF
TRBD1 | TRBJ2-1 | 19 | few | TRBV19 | TGTGCCAGTAGTATTAGCCGACAGGGGGCTATAAGCTCCTACAATGAGCAGTTCTTC | CASSISRQGAISSYNEQFF
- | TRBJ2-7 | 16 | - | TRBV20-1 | TGCAGTGCTAGAGGCTCCTTCAGGGGTAGCTCCTACGAGCAGTACTTC | CSARGSFRGSSYEQYF
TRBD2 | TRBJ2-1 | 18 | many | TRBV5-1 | TGCGCCAGCAGCTTGGTGCCCGCGGGACTAGCGGGAGAAGATGAGCAGTTCTTC | CASSLVPAGLAGEDEQFF
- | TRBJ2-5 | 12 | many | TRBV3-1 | TGTGCCAGCAGCCCGGGACGAGAGACCCAGTACTTC | CASSPGRETQYF
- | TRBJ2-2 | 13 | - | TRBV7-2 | TGTGCCAGCAGCTTAGTGGCTAGCGGGGAGCTGTTTTTT | CASSLVASGELFF
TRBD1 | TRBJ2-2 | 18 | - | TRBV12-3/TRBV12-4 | TGTGCCAGCAGTCCCCGGGACAGGGGGTCGGAGAACACCGGGGAGCTGTTTTTT | CASSPRDRGSENTGELFF
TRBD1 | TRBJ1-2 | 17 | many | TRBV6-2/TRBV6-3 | TGTGCCAGCAGTTCCCCAGGGACAGGGGGCGACAGCTATGGCTACACCTTC | CASSSPGTGGDSYGYTF
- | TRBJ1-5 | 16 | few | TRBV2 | TGTGCCAGCAGTGACGCGGGGTACCGAAGCAATCAGCCCCAGCATTTT | CASSDAGYRSNQPQHF
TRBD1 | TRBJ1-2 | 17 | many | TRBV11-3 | TGTGCCAGCAGCTTCGCGGGACAGGCGGCGGTCGACTATGGCTACACCTTC | CASSFAGQAAVDYGYTF
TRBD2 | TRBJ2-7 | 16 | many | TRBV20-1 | TGCAGTGCTAGACGGACTAGCGGGAGAGGGTCCTACGAGCAGTACTTC | CSARRTSGRGSYEQYF
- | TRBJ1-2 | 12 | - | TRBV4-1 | TGCGCCAGCAGCCTTACTGGGCTTGGCTACACCTTC | CASSLTGLGYTF
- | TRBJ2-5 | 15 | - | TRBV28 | TGTGCCAGCAGCCCCTCCCGGCAGGGGAGAGAGACCCAGTACTTC | CASSPSRQGRETQYF
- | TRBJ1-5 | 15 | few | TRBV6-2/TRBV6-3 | TGTGCCAGCAGTCGCGCAGGGAGTAGGCATCAGCCCCAGCATTTT | CASSRAGSRHQPQHF
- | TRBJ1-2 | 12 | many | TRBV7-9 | TGTGCCAGCAGCATAAGACAGGCGGGCTACACCTTC | CASSIRQAGYTF
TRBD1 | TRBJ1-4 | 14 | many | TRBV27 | TGTGCCAGCACCTTGAGGGGGCCGAATGAAAAACTGTTTTTT | CASTLRGPNEKLFF
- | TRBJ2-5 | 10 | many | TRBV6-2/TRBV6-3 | TGTGCCAGCGGGTTCGAGACCCAGTACTTC | CASGFETQYF
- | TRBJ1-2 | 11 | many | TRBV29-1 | TGCAGCGTTCTAGGGGTTGAAGGCTACACCTTC | CSVLGVEGYTF
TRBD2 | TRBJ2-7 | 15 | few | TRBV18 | TGTGCCAGCTCAGCTGGGACTAGCGGGAGAGTCGAGCAGTACTTC | CASSAGTSGRVEQYF
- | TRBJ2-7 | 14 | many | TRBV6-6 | TGTGCCAGCAGTTACTGGGGTGGGGGTAACGAGCAGTACTTC | CASSYWGGGNEQYF
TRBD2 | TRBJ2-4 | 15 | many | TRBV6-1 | TGTGCCAGCAGTTTGGAGCGGGGCGGGCAAAACATTCAGTACTTC | CASSLERGGQNIQYF
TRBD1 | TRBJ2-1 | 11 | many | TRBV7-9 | TGTGCCAGCACCGTTGACAGGGCACGCTTCTTC | CASTVDRARFF
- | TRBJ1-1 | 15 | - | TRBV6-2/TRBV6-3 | TGTGCCAGTGGGAGTCTCGGTCGAATAAACACTGAAGCTTTCTTT | CASGSLGRINTEAFF
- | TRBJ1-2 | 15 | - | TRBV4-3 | TGCGCCAGCAGCCAAGATCTAGGCGAGGACTATGGCTACACCTTC | CASSQDLGEDYGYTF
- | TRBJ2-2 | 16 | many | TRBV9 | TGTGCCAGCAGCGTATTTTCAATACCGAACACCGGGGAGCTGTTTTTT | CASSVFSIPNTGELFF
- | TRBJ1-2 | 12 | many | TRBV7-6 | TGTGCCAGCAGCAAAGTCGGGGACGGCTACACCTTC | CASSKVGDGYTF
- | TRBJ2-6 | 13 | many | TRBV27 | TGTGCCAGCAGTTTATACGGGGCCAACGTCCTGACTTTC | CASSLYGANVLTF
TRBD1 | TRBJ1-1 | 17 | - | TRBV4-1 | TGCGCCAGCAGCCAAATCCTGGGCCGGGACAGGGGCACTGAAGCTTTCTTT | CASSQILGRDRGTEAFF